Below, 30 T cell receptor beta chains from the same sample are listed, as sequenced in a study of tumor-infiltrating lymphocytes in glioblastoma multiforme. Multiple V-beta primers and a C-beta primer amplified TCRB from RNA. TCRdb analysed the multiplex PCR reads with MiXCR anew, one entry per CDR3 protein. The sample lists around 30,000 distinct CDR3 sequences, approximately 60% seen once, with roughly a third in the top ten. Sequencing was performed on brain tumor tissue. Every receptor here comes from a male donor with glioblastoma.

This clonotype has at least ten counts. The chain is built from TRBV6-6 and TRBJ1-5; maybe TRBD1 (5 bases). CDR1 and CDR2 from the germline V gene are MNHNY and SVGAGI (reference sequence). The CDR3 totals 12 residues. The V gene lost 6 bases and the J gene lost 9 bases, with 12 bases spanning the gap. The CDR3 DNA follows: TGTGCCAGCAGCCAGGGTCGGGGGCCCCAGCATTTT. Amino acid sequence: CASSQGRGPQHF.

The chain uses TRBV20-1 and TRBJ2-7; tentative D call: TRBD2 (6 bases). In germline, CDR1 is DFQATT, CDR2 SNEGSKA (reference sequence). CDR3 length: 15 amino acids. V lost 0 bases to trimming and J lost 8 bases, with 20 bases between them. CDR3 nucleotide sequence: TGCAGTGCTAGAGAAGGAACCTCGGAGGGTTACAAGCAGTACTTC. Protein product: CSAREGTSEGYKQYF.

V is TRBV11-3 and J is TRBJ2-1, with D hard to call. The V end lost 3 bases, the J end lost 2 bases, and 11 bases lay between the germline ends. The CDR3 sequence is 15 residues long. Per the germline V gene, CDR1 is SGHNT and CDR2 is YENEEA. The CDR3 DNA follows: TGTGCCAGCAGCTTGGCAATCCCAGCCTACAATGAGCAGTTCTTC. Translation gives CASSLAIPAYNEQFF.

As for this clonotype: One end of the junction varies from germline; a read error may be responsible. V is TRBV6-2 or TRBV6-3 and J is TRBJ2-3, with D possibly being TRBD1 (6 bases). CDR1 is MNHEY and CDR2 is SVGEGT in the germline V gene. CDR3 length equals 15 residues. CDR3 nucleotides: TGTGCCAGCAGTTACGACAGGACAAGAGTAGATACGCAGTACTTT. It encodes CASSYDRTRVDTQYF.

With respect to this clonotype: A junction end diverges from the germline sequence, so it may reflect a read error. The chain has TRBV11-2 and TRBJ2-6, with 8 bases matching TRBD2. Germline V gene lookup returns CDR1 SGHAT and CDR2 FQNNGV. The CDR3 is made up of 20 amino acids. This CDR3 reads CACSPLHGAGEGSGANVLTF. Here the CDR3 DNA reads TGTGCCTGCAGCCCTCTCCATGGAGCGGGAGAAGGGTCTGGGGCCAACGTCCTGACCTTC.

Comments on this clonotype: The conserved final phenylalanine or tryptophan is absent from the CDR3, which likely points to a read error. The CDR3 loop reads CASSEVSGIAYTDTQYS. In DNA form, the CDR3 reads TGTGCCAGCAGTGAAGTTAGCGGGATTGCCTATACAGATACGCAGTATTCT. The chain recombines TRBV6-1 with TRBJ2-3; 8 nucleotides line up with TRBD2. This CDR3 comprises 17 residues. The germline V gene has CDR1 MNHNS and CDR2 SASEGT. The V and J ends lost 1 base and 3 bases, in that order; junction bases with no gene match: 9.

As for this clonotype: A read error may explain this, as a much larger clone is one base away. The CDR3 DNA sequence: TGTACCGGCAGTGAGGTGGGCACTGAAGCTTTCTTT. This encodes CTGSEVGTEAFF. V and J are TRBV12-3 or TRBV12-4 and TRBJ1-1; D is ambiguous. The CDR3 runs to 12 residues.

This chain's CDR3 is CASSLVMRASYNEQFF. CDR3 nucleotide sequence: TGTGCCAGCAGCTTAGTTATGCGGGCCTCCTACAATGAGCAGTTCTTC. The J gene is TRBJ2-1, the V gene TRBV11-2, with D possibly matching TRBD2 (5 bases). Germline lookup yields CDR1 SGHAT and CDR2 FQNNGV. Trimming left V 1 base short and J 0 bases short, with 10 bases between. This CDR3 is 16 amino acids long.

The J gene is TRBJ2-3, the V gene TRBV7-3; D unclear. The CDR3 is 11 residues long. The V gene lost 5 bases and the J gene lost 8 bases, with 8 bases spanning the gap. The V gene's germline CDR1 is SGHTA and CDR2 FQGTGA. CDR3 sequence (DNA): TGTGCCAGCAGCGCCGGAGTTACGCAGTATTTT. Protein product: CASSAGVTQYF.

By share, this clonotype counts as medium-sized. This rearrangement joins TRBV29-1 to TRBJ2-3; 11 positions agree with TRBD2. CDR1 is SQVTM and CDR2 is ANQGSEA in the germline V gene. V dropped 5 bases and J dropped 3; count of bases not matched to a gene: 4. The CDR3 totals 14 residues. As DNA, the CDR3 is TGCAGCGTTCGAACTAGCGGGAGTACAGATACGCAGTATTTT. Protein sequence: CSVRTSGSTDTQYF.

This clonotype is termed medium-sized. The chain carries TRBV29-1 and TRBJ2-2; D gene uncertain. Trimming shortened V by 6 bases and J by 8 bases, and 10 bases separated the two germline ends. Germline loops: CDR1 SQVTM, CDR2 ANQGSEA. This CDR3 spans 11 amino acids. The CDR3 reads CSVRSLGELFF. CDR3 nucleotide sequence: TGCAGCGTAAGATCCCTAGGGGAGCTGTTTTTT.

This clonotype was seen at least ten times. The gene calls are TRBV7-9 and TRBJ1-1, with 7 positions matching TRBD1. CDR1 is SEHNR and CDR2 is FQNEAQ in the germline V gene (reference sequence). The CDR3 contains 15 residues. Trimming at V came to 1 base and at J to 1 base, leaving 3 bases not matched to a gene. CDR3 nucleotide sequence: TGTGCCAGCAGCTTAGGACAGGGAGCGAACACTGAAGCTTTCTTT. Translated: CASSLGQGANTEAFF. The complete variable domain, with remaining parts taken from reference TRBV7-9 and TRBJ1-1, reads DTGVSQNPRHKITKRGQNVTFRCDPISEHNRLYWYRQTLGQGPEFLTYFQNEAQLEKSRLLSDRFSAERPKGSFSTLEIQRTEQGDSAMYLCASSLGQGANTEAFFGQGTRLTVV.

A remark on this clonotype: At one boundary the junction diverges from the germline segment, which might be a read error. The CDR3 DNA is TGTGCCAGTAGTATATGGATTTGGGGACAAGAGACTCAGTACTTC. It yields the protein CASSIWIWGQETQYF. The chain uses TRBV19 and TRBJ2-5, with D possibly matching TRBD1 (6 bases). Germline values: CDR1 LNHDA, CDR2 SQIVND (reference sequence). This CDR3 has 15 residues.

With regard to this clonotype: The CDR3 end shows no conserved phenylalanine or tryptophan, and so a read error is likely. It is unclear where the CDR3 begins or ends on the DNA, so no DNA is shown, and the CDR3 is as TCRdb lists it. This chain joins TRBV1 and TRBJ1-1; the table assigns TRBD1, which was not confirmed against the DNA. TRBV1 represents a pseudogene. The CDR3 spans 13 residues, counting both ends. CDR3: CTSRSTGDTEAFL.

V and J are TRBV6-1 and TRBJ2-7; TRBD2 aligns across 9 bases. Losses at the gene ends were 0 bases for V and 12 bases for J; bases not matched to a gene: 12. There are 15 residues in the CDR3. The germline V gene encodes CDR1 MNHNS and CDR2 SASEGT. CDR3 coding DNA: TGTGCCAGCAGTGAAGCCCTAGCGGGACCCTACGAGATGTACTTC. This translates into CASSEALAGPYEMYF.

This clonotype was picked up many times. The rearrangement links TRBV28 to TRBJ2-2, with TRBD1 identical over 7 bases. The CDR3 extends over 15 amino acids. Germline V lookup: CDR1 MDHEN, CDR2 SYDVKM. Trimming took 7 bases from V and 2 from J; bases not matched to a gene: 7. CDR3 DNA: TGTGCCAGCACGAAAGGGGACAGAAACACCGGGGAGCTGTTTTTT. It specifies CASTKGDRNTGELFF.

In the case of this clonotype: At one end, the junction sequence differs from germline, possibly due to a read error. V gene TRBV30 combines with J gene TRBJ2-5; 12 nucleotides match TRBD2. Germline assignment: CDR1 GTSNPN and CDR2 SVGIG (reference sequence). The CDR3 is made up of 17 amino acids. The CDR3, as DNA: TGTGCCCGGAGACGCTCAGGGGTGACTAGCGGGAGTGAGATCCAGTACTTC. Protein product: CARRRSGVTSGSEIQYF.

J is TRBJ1-1 and V is TRBV11-1; no definite D call. Per germline, CDR1 SGHAT and CDR2 FQDESV (reference sequence). V was shortened by 1 base and J by 4 bases, with 7 bases between the two germline ends. The length of the CDR3 is 13 residues. The CDR3 loop reads CASSLGSLTEAFF. The CDR3 coding sequence is TGTGCCAGCAGCTTAGGGTCTCTCACTGAAGCTTTCTTT. Full variable domain (remainder filled in from reference TRBV11-1 and TRBJ1-1): EAEVAQSPRYKITEKSQAVAFWCDPISGHATLYWYRQILGQGPELLVQFQDESVVDDSQLPKDRFSAERLKGVDSTLKIQPAELGDSAMYLCASSLGSLTEAFFGQGTRLTVV.

In the case of this clonotype: Its ends do not fully match the called genes, so a read error is possible. The chain is built from TRBV11-2 and TRBJ2-7; D is perhaps TRBD2 (5 bases). CDR3 length equals 12 residues. Germline CDR1 SGHAT, CDR2 FQNNGV. As DNA, the CDR3 is TGCGCCAGCGGCGCCGGCAACTACGAGCAGTACTTC. It codes for CASGAGNYEQYF.

With respect to this clonotype: One end of the junction does not line up with germline, which may come from a read error. The chain is built from TRBV28 and TRBJ2-5; the match to TRBD2 covers 8 bases. Germline values: CDR1 MDHEN, CDR2 SYDVKM. The CDR3 has 15 residues. The CDR3 reads CASIIGTRGQETQYF. CDR3 in DNA: TGTGCCAGCATTATCGGGACTAGGGGACAAGAGACCCAGTATTTC. Complete variable domain (other parts from reference TRBV28 and TRBJ2-5): DVKVTQSSRYLVKRTGEKVFLECVQDMDHENMFWYRQDPGLGLRLIYFSYDVKMKEKGDIPEGYSVSREKKERFSLILESASTNQTSMYLCASIIGTRGQETQYFGPGTRLLVL.

CDR3 sequence: CASSGSGRYNEQFF. In DNA, the CDR3 is TGCGCCAGCAGTGGAAGCGGGAGGTACAATGAGCAGTTCTTC. J is TRBJ2-1 and V is TRBV10-2, with 9 bases lining up with TRBD2. CDR1 and CDR2 (germline): WSHSY, SAAADI. Trimming cost V 4 bases and J 4 bases; bases outside gene matches: 2. There are 14 residues in the CDR3.

Comment on this clonotype: At one end, the junction sequence differs from germline, possibly due to a read error. This chain uses TRBV4-1 with TRBJ2-1; D is uncertain. Germline CDR1 reads MGHRA; CDR2 reads YSYEKL. The CDR3 has 15 residues. The CDR3 nucleotides read TGCGCCAGCAGCCAAGAAGAAAAGCCCTTTGATGGGCAGTTCTTT. It translates to CASSQEEKPFDGQFF.

As to this clonotype: This may be a read error: a much more frequent sequence differs by one nucleotide. The V and J genes are TRBV28 and TRBJ2-3; either TRBD1 or TRBD2 may fit D (5 bases each). This CDR3 contains 15 residues. Trimming stripped 7 bases from V and 5 bases from J, with 19 bases between. Germline loops: CDR1 MDHEN, CDR2 SYDVKM. DNA of the CDR3: TGTGCCAGCAACTCCTGGGACCCGACAAGAGATACGCAGTATTTT. Its protein is CASNSWDPTRDTQYF.

With regard to this clonotype: The junction does not match germline at one end; this may be a read error. The rearrangement uses TRBV4-1 and TRBJ2-7, with D maybe TRBD2 (5 bases). The CDR3 contains 16 residues. Germline V CDR1 and CDR2: MGHRA, YSYEKL. The CDR3 DNA is TGCTCCAGCAGCCAAGATTGGCCGGGGAGTAGCTACGAGCAGTACTTC. Its protein is CSSSQDWPGSSYEQYF.

Comment on this clonotype: This may arise from a read error, as a much more abundant clone is one base away. The rearrangement links TRBV25-1 to TRBJ2-7; no reliable D call. Germline-derived CDR1 and CDR2 are MGHDK and SYGVNS. There are 15 residues in the CDR3. This CDR3 is CASGDRDTQKSEQYF. CDR3 nucleotides: TGTGCCAGCGGTGACCGCGACACGCAGAAGAGCGAGCAGTACTTC.

This clonotype has at least ten counts. J is TRBJ2-5 and V is TRBV5-1, with TRBD2 matching over 12 bases. Trimming at V came to 4 bases and at J to 2 bases, leaving 6 bases not matched to a gene. From germline, CDR1 is SGHRS and CDR2 YFSETQ. The CDR3 sequence is 16 residues long. The CDR3 spells CASSPQTSGRQETQYF. DNA of the CDR3: TGCGCCAGCAGCCCCCAGACTAGCGGGAGACAAGAGACCCAGTACTTC.

This clonotype turned up a few times. This chain links TRBV6-5 with TRBJ2-1, with D unclear. The germline gives CDR1 MNHEY, CDR2 SVGAGI. Trimming left V 5 bases short and J 3 bases short, with 11 bases between. CDR3 length: 14 amino acids. This CDR3 reads CASSPWDVYNEQFF. The CDR3 DNA sequence: TGTGCCAGCAGTCCCTGGGATGTCTACAATGAGCAGTTCTTC.

Of note for this clonotype: One base away lies a much larger clone, so this may be a sequencing read error. The chain employs TRBV7-9 and TRBJ2-2, with D unclear. V dropped 5 bases and J dropped 11 bases, with 3 bases sitting between them. Germline values: CDR1 SEHNR, CDR2 FQNEAQ (reference sequence). This CDR3 contains 9 residues. The CDR3 protein is CASSPELFF. CDR3 nucleotide sequence: TGTGCCAGCAGCCCAGAGCTGTTTTTT.

V usage is TRBV11-3 and J usage is TRBJ2-3; D tentatively fits TRBD1 or TRBD2 (5 bases each). V lost 8 bases and J lost 14, with 26 bases in between. Per germline, CDR1 SGHNT and CDR2 YENEEA. The CDR3 totals 14 residues. CDR3 DNA sequence: TGTGCCAGCTCCCGGGGAACGGACACAGATACTCGGTATTTT. Translation gives CASSRGTDTDTRYF.

Regarding this clonotype: A junction boundary mismatches the germline segment, possibly from a read error. The CDR3 is CASSLDKGKLFF. The DNA of the CDR3 is TGTGCCAGTAGCTTAGATAAGGGAAAACTGTTTTTT. V is TRBV11-2 and J is TRBJ1-4; D gene ambiguous. Per the germline V gene, CDR1 is SGHAT and CDR2 is FQNNGV. CDR3 length: 12 amino acids.